The 9 T cell receptor beta chains presented below share a single source sample, sequenced in a study of blood T cell repertoires in COVID-19. Sequencing used immunoSEQ multiplex PCR; TCRdb keeps in-frame clones, though not all of them. The sample consists of about 52,000 clones, about 85% of them appearing once. The specimen was peripheral blood. The receptor source for this set is a man aged 65-85 years with active COVID-19.

J is TRBJ1-2 and V is TRBV18, with no clear D. V shed 3 bases and J shed 5 bases, with 19 bases lying between them. Germline CDR1 and CDR2: KGHSH and LQKENI. The CDR3 runs to 16 residues. In nucleotides, the CDR3 is TGTGCCAGCTCACCCCGGGGAATAGCCGGGCATTATGGCTACACCTTC. Protein: CASSPRGIAGHYGYTF.

This chain connects TRBV4-3 to TRBJ2-7; 9 nucleotides agree with TRBD1. The CDR3 contains 16 residues. The germline V gene encodes CDR1 LGHNA and CDR2 YSLEER. V lost 2 bases to trimming and J lost 4 bases; unmatched junction nucleotides: 9. The CDR3 loop is CASSQNSGDRGYEQYF. CDR3 DNA: TGCGCCAGCAGCCAAAACTCAGGCGACAGGGGGTACGAGCAGTACTTC.

V usage is TRBV6-4 and J usage is TRBJ2-1; 8 nucleotides match TRBD1. The CDR3 consists of 11 residues. V dropped 9 bases and J dropped 8; count of bases not matched to a gene: 3. CDR1 is MRHNA, CDR2 SNTAGT, per germline. The CDR3 bases are TGTGCCAGTCACAGGGGGGATGAGCAGTTCTTC. This codes for CASHRGDEQFF.

V is TRBV27 and J is TRBJ1-3; D is perhaps TRBD1 (5 bases). This CDR3 is 15 amino acids long. The germline CDR1 and CDR2 sequences are MNHEY and SMNVEV (reference sequence). Trimming stripped 5 bases from V and 4 bases from J, with 15 bases between. The CDR3 region has the DNA TGTGCCAGCAGTCCACTGGTGGGGCCCGGAAACACCATATATTTT. This encodes CASSPLVGPGNTIYF.

This clone was found a few times. The J gene is TRBJ2-7, the V gene TRBV7-8; tentative D call: TRBD1 (6 bases). The germline V and J ends were trimmed by 5 bases and 7 bases, with 15 bases remaining between them. Germline V CDR1 and CDR2: SGHVS, FQNEAQ. The CDR3 is 13 residues long. The CDR3 region is CASSPRTALEQYF. CDR3 sequence (DNA): TGTGCCAGCAGCCCACGGACAGCCCTGGAGCAGTACTTC.

The genes are TRBV7-3 and TRBJ2-5; 14 bases align to TRBD2. CDR3 length: 17 residues. V lost 4 bases to trimming and J lost 4 bases; unmatched junction nucleotides: 8. Germline CDR1 SGHTA, CDR2 FQGTGA. CDR3 sequence (DNA): TGTGCCAGCAGCTCCCGGACTAGCGGGGGGTCTGGAGAGACCCAGTACTTC. Its translation: CASSSRTSGGSGETQYF.

The rearrangement links TRBV18 to TRBJ1-4; a weak D match, TRBD1 (5 bases). V was cut by 3 bases and J by 0 bases, with 8 bases left in between. The CDR3 is made up of 15 amino acids. CDR1 and CDR2 (germline): KGHSH, LQKENI. CDR3 loop: CASSPGQATNEKLFF. The DNA for the CDR3 is TGTGCCAGCTCACCCGGACAAGCAACTAATGAAAAACTGTTTTTT. Full variable domain (rest looked up from reference TRBV18 and TRBJ1-4): NAGVMQNPRHLVRRRGQEARLRCSPMKGHSHVYWYRQLPEEGLKFMVYLQKENIIDESGMPKERFSAEFPKEGPSILRIQQVVRGDSAAYFCASSPGQATNEKLFFGSGTQLSVL.

This clone was found a few times. The CDR3 sequence is CASRPQGLRMDTQYF. The CDR3 DNA is TGTGCCAGCAGACCCCAGGGGCTGCGAATGGATACGCAGTATTTT. The chain recombines TRBV6-6 with TRBJ2-3, with TRBD1 as a possible D gene (6 bases). This CDR3 is 15 amino acids long. CDR1 is MNHNY and CDR2 is SVGAGI in the germline V gene (reference sequence). V shed 6 bases and J shed 6 bases, with 19 bases lying between them.

The genes are TRBV29-1 and TRBJ2-1; D not certain. CDR1 is SQVTM, CDR2 ANQGSEA, per germline. The CDR3 sequence is 14 residues long. Trimming removed 3 bases at V and 0 bases at J, with 9 bases between. The CDR3 is CSVDTPYSYNEQFF. The CDR3 nucleotides are TGCAGCGTTGATACCCCCTACTCCTACAATGAGCAGTTCTTC.